These 11 T cell receptor beta chains originate from one sample sequenced in a study of blood T cell repertoires in COVID-19. Measured with immunoSEQ multiplex PCR; TCRdb has only the in-frame clones, and not every one. This table has around 320,000 clones, 90% to 95% appearing once. The sequencing input was PBMCs or T cells enriched from blood (not recorded which). All receptors come from a young woman who had been exposed to COVID-19.

The genes are TRBV27 and TRBJ2-3, with 8 bases identical to TRBD1. J was trimmed by 4 bases and V by 7 bases; bases with no gene match: 13. This CDR3 contains 16 residues. Germline CDR1 MNHEY, CDR2 SMNVEV (reference sequence). Here the CDR3 reads CASTPYRGRWSDTQYF. The DNA for the CDR3 is TGTGCCAGCACCCCCTACAGGGGGAGGTGGTCAGATACGCAGTATTTT.

This clone was seen only a few times. CDR3 protein: CASSRGAGFGYTF. The CDR3 bases are TGTGCCAGCAGCCGGGGCGCAGGGTTTGGCTACACCTTC. The chain recombines TRBV14 with TRBJ1-2; D is possibly TRBD1 (5 bases). This CDR3 region has 13 residues. The V gene lost 4 bases and the J gene lost 7 bases, with 13 bases spanning the gap. The germline V gene has CDR1 SGHDN and CDR2 FVKESK.

This clone was recorded only once. This chain links TRBV19 with TRBJ2-7; TRBD2 is a possible D gene (7 bases). The CDR3 has 15 residues. Trimming took 6 bases from V and 3 from J, leaving 18 bases between them. CDR1 and CDR2 from the germline V gene are LNHDA and SQIVND (reference sequence). The CDR3 nucleotides read TGTGCCAGTAGCCCTGGGGGGGGCTCGTACTACGAGCAGTACTTC. This translates into CASSPGGGSYYEQYF.

This rearrangement joins TRBV27 to TRBJ1-1, with 7 nucleotides matching TRBD1. The ends lost 6 bases at V and 3 bases at J; junction bases unmatched: 7. The CDR3 totals 14 residues. CDR1 and CDR2 (germline): MNHEY, SMNVEV (reference sequence). The CDR3 DNA follows: TGTGCCAGCAGGGCGACAGGGAGGCACACTGAAGCTTTCTTT. Its protein product is CASRATGRHTEAFF.

This clone was counted a single time. The V call is TRBV6-1, the J call TRBJ1-4, with D unresolved. The CDR3 runs 18 residues. Between the trimmed V and J ends, which lost 3 bases and 4 bases, there was a span of 21 bases. Germline CDR1 reads MNHNS; CDR2 reads SASEGT. The CDR3 region has the DNA TGTGCCAGCAGTGAGTTTTACCCGGGAGTTGGAGGTAATGAAAAACTGTTTTTT. Protein product: CASSEFYPGVGGNEKLFF.

The gene calls are TRBV5-6 and TRBJ1-6; 8 bases map to TRBD1. The trim removed 5 bases at V and 7 bases at J, leaving 2 bases unmatched. CDR1 is SGHDT and CDR2 is YYEEEE in the germline V gene. The CDR3 has 13 residues. CDR3 DNA: TGTGCCAGCAGGGACAGGGCGAATTCACCCCTCCACTTT. Protein product: CASRDRANSPLHF.

The rearrangement links TRBV5-5 to TRBJ1-5; 7 bases align to TRBD1. Germline CDR1 is SGHKS and CDR2 is YYEKEE (reference sequence). CDR3 length: 17 amino acids. V trimming: 0 bases; J trimming: 0 bases; junction bases outside the gene matches: 6. CDR3: CASSLVAWTGSNQPQHF. The CDR3 DNA sequence: TGTGCCAGCAGCTTGGTTGCATGGACAGGTAGCAATCAGCCCCAGCATTTT.

The rearrangement links TRBV6-5 to TRBJ2-5; TRBD1 matches at 8 bases. Germline CDR1 MNHEY, CDR2 SVGAGI. The J segment lost 9 bases and the V segment lost 5 bases, leaving 8 bases of the junction unmatched. The CDR3 is made up of 13 amino acids. The CDR3 here is CASSQGAQGPQYF. CDR3 coding DNA: TGTGCCAGCAGTCAGGGGGCTCAAGGGCCCCAGTACTTC.

CDR3 loop: CASSRLPGNIYEQYF. The CDR3 nucleotides read TGTGCCAGCAGCCGCCTCCCGGGGAATATCTACGAGCAGTACTTC. The chain links TRBV11-3 to TRBJ2-7; weak D call: TRBD2 (5 bases). The CDR3 loop spans 15 amino acids. CDR1 SGHNT and CDR2 YENEEA come from the germline V gene. V gave up 5 bases and J gave up 3 bases, with 17 bases separating them.

The CDR3 spells CASSLVPPDTQYF. CDR3 DNA: TGTGCCAGCAGCTTGGTTCCTCCAGATACGCAGTATTTT. This rearrangement joins TRBV5-4 to TRBJ2-3; D ambiguous. The CDR3 contains 13 residues. V lost 0 bases to trimming and J lost 4 bases, with 6 bases between them. CDR1 and CDR2 from the germline V gene are SGHNT and YYREEE (reference sequence). The variable domain in full, with the rest retrieved from reference TRBV5-4 and TRBJ2-3, is ETGVTQSPTHLIKTRGQQVTLRCSSQSGHNTVSWYQQALGQGPQFIFQYYREEENGRGNFPPRFSGLQFPNYSSELNVNALELDDSALYLCASSLVPPDTQYFGPGTRLTVL.

V usage is TRBV11-3 and J usage is TRBJ2-1, with 9 bases that match TRBD2. This CDR3 has 15 residues. Unmatched junction bases numbered 6, after V lost 5 bases and J lost 4 bases. CDR1 SGHNT and CDR2 YENEEA come from the germline V gene. CDR3 sequence: CASSKRGALYNEQFF. CDR3 DNA sequence: TGTGCCAGCAGCAAGCGGGGGGCCCTTTACAATGAGCAGTTCTTC.